This TCR beta chain was captured by sequencing in a study of vaccination and CD4 T cells after COVID-19. Study in general: Stimulation used overlapping spike peptides from SARS-CoV-2, HCoV-NL63, HCoV-OC43 and HCoV-229E.

Comment on this clonotype: Its antigen is currently unknown.

Indicated treatment: roughly ten-day PBMC culture with coronavirus spike peptide pools or control peptides (ViraFEST assay). Sequenced with the Oncomine TCR Beta short-read assay was DNA taken from cultured CD4+ T cells. TCRdb processed the PCR reads anew with MiXCR; each CDR3 protein has one entry. This sample carries about 12,000 distinct CDR3 sequences, approximately 76% of them seen once, and the ten largest clones take under 25%. This CDR3 is 16 amino acids long. Germline V gene data show CDR1 as SGHTA and CDR2 as FQGNSA. V lost 1 base, J lost 1 base, and 12 bases lay in between. The clonotype comes from a human donor who had recovered from COVID-19. The gene calls are TRBV7-2 and TRBJ2-3; D gene uncertain. What was sequenced was CD4+ T cells from blood, cultured in vitro. CDR3 sequence (DNA): TGTGCCAGCAGCTTAGTGGTAGTAGACGGCACAGATACGCAGTATTTT. Translation gives CASSLVVVDGTDTQYF. The variable domain in full, completed from reference TRBV7-2 and TRBJ2-3, reads GAGVSQSPSNKVTEKGKDVELRCDPISGHTALYWYRQSLGQGLEFLIYFQGNSAPDKSGLPSDRFSAERTGGSVSTLTIQRTQQEDSAVYLCASSLVVVDGTDTQYFGPGTRLTVL.